This T cell receptor (beta chain) was identified in a study of neurological immune-mediated disorders (dated by TCRdb to between 2017 and 2020). In terms of the full investigation: Using UMI-based sequencing, the study compared peripheral blood TCR-beta repertoires from patients with HTLV-I-associated myelopathy (HAM/TSP), patients with multiple sclerosis, and healthy controls. Alongside PBMC samples, the set of about 97 TCR-beta libraries contained longitudinal samples, technical triplicates, and paired CD4+ and CD8+ T-cell subsets that had been sorted. The cohort was made up of 68 subjects, consisting of some 14 HAM/TSP patients, some 35 multiple sclerosis patients and approximately 20 healthy controls. Study-level results and caveats: TCR clonal expansion was greatest in HAM/TSP patients and smallest in MS patients, who ranked below even healthy controls. No identical CDR3 amino acid sequences were shared among expanded clones across subjects, suggesting private TCR-beta repertoires in all groups.

Libraries from unsorted PBMCs were made from 2 million PBMCs kept in RNAlater at -80 degrees C until RNA extraction. PBMCs were separated from peripheral blood using Ficoll-Hypaque density gradient centrifugation and then cryopreserved in liquid nitrogen. To synthesize cDNA, template-switch 5'RACE was performed with a primer carrying a 10-nucleotide random unique molecular identifier so that each TCR transcript was tagged. Every sequencing run covered 15-18 subjects and yielded more than 170 million TCR-beta sequences. Total RNA was extracted with the RNeasy kit. The KAPA Real-time Library Amplification kit was used to amplify TCR-beta VDJ regions with primers targeting the TCR constant region and the 5'RACE anchor. A first PCR added sample indexes and Illumina adaptors, after which a second PCR increased the library yield. After purification with Ampure beads, the TCR product of roughly 650 bp was size-selected on a 2% E-gel SizeSelection system. Library quality was checked on a Bioanalyzer, concentration was measured with Qubit, and libraries were quantified with the Kapa Library Quantification kit before pooling. An Illumina HiSeq 2500 sequenced the libraries paired-end 2 x 150 bp. To increase sequence diversity, roughly 23-30% phiX was spiked into each library pool. For the original study's pipeline: Quality-filtered reads were processed with the UMI-based MiGEC pipeline, which removed over 90% of raw TCR sequences during error correction. VDJ genes were aligned to IMGT germline references, and clonotypes were defined by unique CDR3 amino acid sequence plus V-J genes. Clonal expansion, Shannon diversity, and CDR3 relatedness (CalcPairwiseDistances, ClusterSamples) were evaluated with VDJtools, and phylogenetic trees were built with CLCbio workbench. Clones with at least 8 unique UMIs were defined as expanded, with this threshold being based on coefficient-of-variation modelling across technical triplicates. In-frame beta chains were kept once TCRdb had trimmed the public reads at Q25 with fastp and called clones with MiXCR. Rows with one shared CDR3 protein collapse into an entry with the most common genes and DNA. What appears here as the V and J calls and clone size reflects TCRdb's work, not the paper's. Within this sample are tens of thousands of distinct CDR3 sequences, with 13% to 15% of them counted one time only. 25% to 30% of the sample lies in the top ten.

Its CDR3 holds 14 amino acids, cysteine through phenylalanine. Just CDR3 DNA is preserved here, 42 bases in frame from base 1. Reading the germline V gene (reference sequence) gives CDR1 LGHDT and CDR2 YNNKEL. V is cut back by 2 bases and J by 6 bases, with 4 bases in the junction unmatched. This clonotype was observed many times. The target of this receptor is not known. The record has no base qualities; no much larger clone is one base away. The source of this sequence is a woman in her 50s with HTLV-1-associated myelopathy (HAM/TSP). The sequencing input was PBMCs. The V gene is TRBV3-1 and the J gene is TRBJ1-5; TRBD1 matches 7 bases in the middle. The CDR3 region: CASSQSSGGQPQHF. The nucleotide sequence is TGTGCCAGCAGCCAATCTTCAGGGGGTCAGCCCCAGCATTTT.